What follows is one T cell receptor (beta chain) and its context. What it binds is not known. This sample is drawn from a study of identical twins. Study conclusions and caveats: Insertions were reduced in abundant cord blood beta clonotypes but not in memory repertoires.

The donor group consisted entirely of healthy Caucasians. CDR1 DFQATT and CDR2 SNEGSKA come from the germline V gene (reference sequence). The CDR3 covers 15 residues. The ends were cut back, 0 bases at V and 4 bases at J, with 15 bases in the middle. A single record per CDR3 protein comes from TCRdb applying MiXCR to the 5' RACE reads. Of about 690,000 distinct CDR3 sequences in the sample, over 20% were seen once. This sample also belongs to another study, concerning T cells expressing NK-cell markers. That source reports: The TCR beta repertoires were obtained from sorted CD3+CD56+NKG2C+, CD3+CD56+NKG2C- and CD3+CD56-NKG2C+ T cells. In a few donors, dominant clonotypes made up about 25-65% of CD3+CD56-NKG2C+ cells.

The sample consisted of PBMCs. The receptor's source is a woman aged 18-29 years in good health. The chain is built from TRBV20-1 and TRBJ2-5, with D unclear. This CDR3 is CSARDLAGTAETQYF. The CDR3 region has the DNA TGCAGTGCTAGAGATCTTGCTGGTACGGCAGAGACCCAGTACTTC.